These T cell receptor beta chains were read from a single sample in a study of control samples from healthy donors and cancer patients. Some clones are missing from TCRdb's copy, which holds only in-frame ones; the method was immunoSEQ multiplex PCR. The table shows approximately 210,000 clones, with over 80% occurring only once. The sample comprised blood. These receptors were obtained from a man under 40 in good health. Both conserved end residues are part of each CDR3. Fields, in order: V gene, clone size, J gene, D gene, CDR3 DNA, CDR3 protein. The D gene is left open where the match is weak. Only part of the rows carry a size: once, few, many, or a class if the clone is expanded.

V gene: TRBV5-1
clone size: NA
J gene: TRBJ1-1
D gene: NA
CDR3 DNA: TGCGCCAGCAGCCCGGCGGGGACAATGAACACTGAAGCTTTCTTT
CDR3 protein: CASSPAGTMNTEAFF

V gene: TRBV7-3
clone size: NA
J gene: TRBJ2-1
D gene: NA
CDR3 DNA: TGTGCCAGCAGCCCCGGGACTGCTCCCTACAATGAGCAGTTCTTC
CDR3 protein: CASSPGTAPYNEQFF

V gene: TRBV6-5
clone size: NA
J gene: TRBJ1-5
D gene: NA
CDR3 DNA: TGTGCCAGCAGGGTGGATAGGACTAATCAGCCCCAGCATTTT
CDR3 protein: CASRVDRTNQPQHF

V gene: TRBV27
clone size: NA
J gene: TRBJ2-2
D gene: NA
CDR3 DNA: TGTGCCAGCAGTTCCGCGCTGGCGGGGTCTTCGATCGGGGAGCTGTTTTTT
CDR3 protein: CASSSALAGSSIGELFF

V gene: TRBV24-1
clone size: NA
J gene: TRBJ2-1
D gene: NA
CDR3 DNA: TGTGCCACCTCTCCCAGGCGGGGGCGGAACAATGAGCAGTTCTTC
CDR3 protein: CATSPRRGRNNEQFF

V gene: TRBV6-5
clone size: NA
J gene: TRBJ1-1
D gene: NA
CDR3 DNA: TGTGCCAGCACCCGATGGGCAGGGGACACTGAAGCTTTCTTT
CDR3 protein: CASTRWAGDTEAFF

V gene: TRBV25-1
clone size: NA
J gene: TRBJ1-2
D gene: NA
CDR3 DNA: TGTGCCAGCAGTTTTGGCCATGGCTACACCTTC
CDR3 protein: CASSFGHGYTF

V gene: TRBV5-6
clone size: NA
J gene: TRBJ1-4
D gene: NA
CDR3 DNA: TGTGCCAGCAGCTTGGTAGGGGGGCAAGAAAAACTGTTTTTT
CDR3 protein: CASSLVGGQEKLFF

V gene: TRBV27
clone size: NA
J gene: TRBJ2-7
D gene: NA
CDR3 DNA: TGTGCCAGCAGTTTATCCCATTCGTACGAGCAGTACTTC
CDR3 protein: CASSLSHSYEQYF

V gene: TRBV6-5
clone size: NA
J gene: TRBJ1-5
D gene: NA
CDR3 DNA: TGTGCCAGCACCGACCGGATTGTTCGCAATCAGCCCCAGCATTTT
CDR3 protein: CASTDRIVRNQPQHF

V gene: TRBV18
clone size: NA
J gene: TRBJ2-1
D gene: NA
CDR3 DNA: TGTGCCAGCTCAACGCTATTTCAGGAAGAGCAGTTCTTC
CDR3 protein: CASSTLFQEEQFF

V gene: TRBV9
clone size: once
J gene: TRBJ1-3
D gene: NA
CDR3 DNA: TGTGCCAGCAGCGAAGCTTCTGGAGGAGCTGGAAACACCATATATTTT
CDR3 protein: CASSEASGGAGNTIYF

V gene: TRBV30
clone size: once
J gene: TRBJ1-6
D gene: NA
CDR3 DNA: TGTGCCTGGAGGGGCCAGGGCAATAATTCACCCCTCCACTTT
CDR3 protein: CAWRGQGNNSPLHF

V gene: TRBV4-2
clone size: NA
J gene: TRBJ1-4
D gene: NA
CDR3 DNA: TGTGCCAGCAGCCGGGCCGCAACTAATGAAAAACTGTTTTTT
CDR3 protein: CASSRAATNEKLFF

V gene: TRBV6-5
clone size: NA
J gene: TRBJ1-1
D gene: TRBD1
CDR3 DNA: TGTGCCAGCAGGAGGGACAGGGGGCTCGCTGAAGCTTTCTTT
CDR3 protein: CASRRDRGLAEAFF

V gene: TRBV7-9
clone size: NA
J gene: TRBJ1-2
D gene: NA
CDR3 DNA: TGTGCCAGCAGCTTTACCGGGACGAATCGACATGGCTACACCTTC
CDR3 protein: CASSFTGTNRHGYTF

V gene: TRBV6-5
clone size: NA
J gene: TRBJ2-1
D gene: NA
CDR3 DNA: TGTGCCAGCAGTTACAACGGATACTACAATGAGCAGTTCTTC
CDR3 protein: CASSYNGYYNEQFF

V gene: TRBV14
clone size: NA
J gene: TRBJ2-2
D gene: NA
CDR3 DNA: TGTGCCAGCAGACAACTCGACAGTGACACCGGGGAGCTGTTTTTT
CDR3 protein: CASRQLDSDTGELFF

V gene: TRBV6-5
clone size: NA
J gene: TRBJ2-7
D gene: TRBD2
CDR3 DNA: TGTGCCAGCAGTTCCGGTGGCGGGGGGACCTACGAGCAGTACTTC
CDR3 protein: CASSSGGGGTYEQYF

V gene: TRBV19
clone size: NA
J gene: TRBJ1-6
D gene: NA
CDR3 DNA: TGTGCCAGTAGTGGCGGACAGCAGAATTCACCCCTCCACTTT
CDR3 protein: CASSGGQQNSPLHF

V gene: TRBV10-2
clone size: NA
J gene: TRBJ2-7
D gene: NA
CDR3 DNA: TGCGCCAGCAGTGGATGGGAAAACGTCTACGAGCAGTACTTC
CDR3 protein: CASSGWENVYEQYF

V gene: TRBV19
clone size: NA
J gene: TRBJ1-6
D gene: TRBD1
CDR3 DNA: TGTGCCAGTAGTGGAACAGGGGGGGGATCACCCCTCCACTTT
CDR3 protein: CASSGTGGGSPLHF